This entry concerns a single TCR beta chain. What it recognizes is unknown. The record originates from a study of cytomegalovirus exposure and HLA in healthy donors. The study, taken as a whole, reports: In vitro confirmation showed three CMV-associated chains to be CMV antigen specific.

Primers included in the PCR were 60 Vbeta and 13 Jbeta primers. Assay: immunoSEQ multiplex PCR; the TCRdb copy retains only in-frame clones and omits some. Found here are approximately 160,000 clones, about 70% of them singletons; the top ten hold around 2.8%. Unrecorded immune exposures were likely, despite nominal health at sampling. The TCR originated in a woman in her 40s in good health and CMV-seropositive. The specimen was PBMCs.

The CDR3 spells CASSIRRGPAKGTEAFF. The CDR3 DNA is TGTGCCAGTAGTATAAGGCGGGGCCCCGCAAAGGGAACTGAAGCTTTCTTT. The chain has TRBV19 and TRBJ1-1, with a weak D call TRBD1 (5 bases). Trimming pared 2 bases from V and 5 bases from J, leaving 21 bases between. CDR3 length equals 17 residues. Germline assignment: CDR1 LNHDA and CDR2 SQIVND (reference sequence).